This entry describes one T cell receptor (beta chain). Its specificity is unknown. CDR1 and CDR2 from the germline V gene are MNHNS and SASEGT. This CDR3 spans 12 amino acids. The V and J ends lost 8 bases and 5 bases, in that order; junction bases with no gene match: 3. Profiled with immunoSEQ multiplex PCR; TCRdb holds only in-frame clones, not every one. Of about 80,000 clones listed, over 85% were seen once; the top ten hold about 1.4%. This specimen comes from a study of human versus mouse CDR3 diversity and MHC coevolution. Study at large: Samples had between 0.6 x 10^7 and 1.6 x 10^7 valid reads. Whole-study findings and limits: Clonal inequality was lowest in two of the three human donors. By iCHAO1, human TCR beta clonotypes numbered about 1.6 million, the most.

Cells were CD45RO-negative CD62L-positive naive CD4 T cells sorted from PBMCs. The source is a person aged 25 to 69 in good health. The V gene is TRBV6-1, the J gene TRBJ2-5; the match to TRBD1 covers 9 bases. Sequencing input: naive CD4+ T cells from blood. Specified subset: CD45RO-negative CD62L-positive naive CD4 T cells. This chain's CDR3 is CASETGGETQYF. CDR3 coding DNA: TGTGCCAGCGAGACAGGGGGGGAGACCCAGTACTTC.